This T cell receptor beta chain emerged from a study of a mutant IDH1 vaccine in newly diagnosed glioma. Study-wide context: The sex distribution of treated patients was approximately 62% male and about 38% female, with a mean age of around 40 years. Earlier treatment was radiotherapy, temozolomide, or both, with most getting both.

TCRdb's table, derived via immunoSEQ multiplex PCR, lists solely in-frame clones and lacks some. Here the sample spans around 92,000 clones, roughly 80% being singletons. Germline-derived CDR1 and CDR2 are SGDLS and YYNGEE. After removal of 2 bases from V and 2 bases from J, the junction contained 2 bases not matched to a gene. The CDR3 has 15 amino acids. Study-level findings and limits: Whatever changes occurred in top peripheral T cell clonotypes seemed unrelated to pseudoprogression.

Sample time point: baseline, week 1 (first vaccination visit). Regarding treatment: pre-vaccination baseline after standard-of-care therapy. Donors had new WHO grade 3 or 4 IDH1-mutant, ATRX-lost astrocytomas. Details on this clone: As yet, its antigen is unknown.

The rearrangement links TRBV9 to TRBJ2-1; 9 bases are a match to TRBD2. The sequences come from PBMCs, collected from a glioma patient treated with radiotherapy, temozolomide or both. The TCR originated in a woman aged 45 to 65 with glioma. The CDR3 spells CASSVSGGPYNEQFF. The CDR3 DNA reads as TGTGCCAGCAGCGTTAGCGGGGGACCCTACAATGAGCAGTTCTTC.